This TCR beta chain is from a study of blood T cell repertoires in COVID-19. Study background: Material from acute and convalescent COVID-19 was sourced from the United States, Italy and Spain. PBMCs, B-cell-depleted T cells, or T cells provided the cDNA or gDNA that made up the material.

Germline CDR1 reads KGHSH; CDR2 reads LQKENI. The J segment lost 5 bases and the V segment lost 3 bases, leaving 3 bases of the junction unmatched. The CDR3 is made up of 14 amino acids. Seattle patients were enrolled during active infection and followed longitudinally. Per the original methods: Estimates of nucleated cell counts were drawn from the amplification of reference gene primers. Repertoires were generated with immunoSEQ multiplex PCR, while TCRdb's copy carries only in-frame clones and drops some. The D gene and trimming were derived from the DNA, and the V and J assignments and clone size from that table. Seen here are more than 150,000 clones, roughly four fifths observed once, and the top ten hold about 12%.

The V and J genes are TRBV18 and TRBJ1-5; 8 bases line up with TRBD1. This sequence was found in a woman of 80 years or more with COVID-19, enrolled during active disease. Sequencing used peripheral blood. CDR3 nucleotide sequence: TGTGCCAGCTCACCGGGACAGGCCGATCAGCCCCAGCATTTT. This gives the protein CASSPGQADQPQHF.